These T cell receptor beta chains were read from a single sample in a study of blood T cells in healthy people across ages. One entry per CDR3 protein results from TCRdb running MiXCR on the 5' RACE reads. The sample has 600,000 to 850,000 distinct CDR3 sequences; approximately 25% are singletons. These same records also appear under a second study, on T cells of mothers and their children.

Sequencing was done on a sample of blood. These TCRs come from a boy between 5 and 17 years old in good health. Each CDR3 is given with its conserved first and last residue. The order of the fields is clone size, V gene, J gene, D gene, CDR3 protein, CDR3 DNA. A D gene is named only where the DNA matches it firmly. For some rows the clone size is stated as once, few or many, or as a class when expanded; others skip it.

>.|TRBV5-1|TRBJ2-7|TRBD2
CASRSQSGSLYEQYF
TGCGCCAGCAGGTCTCAAAGCGGGAGTCTCTACGAGCAGTACTTC
>many|TRBV20-1|TRBJ2-5|TRBD2
CSAQFLAGGLRETQYF
TGCAGTGCTCAGTTTCTAGCGGGAGGTCTCAGAGAGACCCAGTACTTC
>.|TRBV6-6|TRBJ2-5|.
CASSYRGSEETQYF
TGTGCCAGCAGTTACAGAGGTTCTGAGGAGACCCAGTACTTC
>.|TRBV6-6|TRBJ2-7|.
CASLSRDRTSYEQYF
TGTGCCAGTCTCAGTCGGGACCGGACCTCCTACGAGCAGTACTTC
>.|TRBV6-2/TRBV6-3|TRBJ2-1|.
CASSFTRDPGEINEQFF
TGTGCCAGCAGCTTCACGAGGGACCCTGGGGAGATTAATGAGCAGTTCTTC
>.|TRBV28|TRBJ1-4|.
CASTARGLGAEKLFF
TGTGCCAGCACCGCCCGGGGTTTAGGAGCTGAAAAACTGTTTTTT
>few|TRBV5-1|TRBJ1-1|TRBD1
CASSLGQGARGTEAFF
TGCGCCAGCAGCTTGGGACAGGGGGCGCGAGGCACTGAAGCTTTCTTT
>once|TRBV11-2|TRBJ2-5|.
CASSLEGNSLAPRRSNEQYF
TGTGCCAGCAGCTTAGAAGGAAACAGTCTTGCTCCACGGCGCAGCAATGAGCAGTACTTC
>.|TRBV7-2|TRBJ1-2|.
CASSGRDSTTGYTF
TGTGCCAGCAGCGGGAGGGACTCTACAACTGGCTACACCTTC
>many|TRBV7-3|TRBJ1-1|.
CASSQDRNTEAFF
TGTGCCAGCAGCCAGGACAGGAACACTGAAGCTTTCTTT
>many|TRBV7-2|TRBJ2-3|.
CASSLVAGGTDTQYF
TGTGCCAGCAGCTTAGTGGCAGGTGGCACAGATACGCAGTATTTT
>.|TRBV7-9|TRBJ1-2|.
CASSPQGQPPNYGYTF
TGTGCCAGCAGCCCCCAGGGCCAGCCTCCTAACTATGGCTACACCTTC
>few|TRBV7-2|TRBJ2-1|.
CASSFPWDSQFF
TGTGCCAGCAGCTTCCCCTGGGACTCGCAGTTCTTC
>once|TRBV29-1|TRBJ2-1|TRBD2
CSVKVGGRARDEQFF
TGCAGCGTAAAGGTTGGCGGGAGGGCCAGGGATGAGCAGTTCTTC
>.|TRBV29-1|TRBJ2-3|.
CSVYLGTTTDTQYF
TGCAGCGTTTACCTCGGGACGACCACAGATACGCAGTATTTT
>.|TRBV20-1|TRBJ1-5|TRBD1
CSVGQGVRNQPQHF
TGCAGTGTCGGGCAGGGGGTGCGGAATCAGCCCCAGCATTTT
>few|TRBV28|TRBJ2-3|TRBD1
CASREQGIFPDTQYF
TGTGCCAGCAGGGAACAGGGGATCTTCCCGGATACGCAGTATTTT
>few|TRBV7-2|TRBJ2-7|.
CASSLDREAYEQYF
TGTGCCAGCAGCTTAGACAGGGAGGCCTACGAGCAGTACTTC
>few|TRBV7-2|TRBJ1-6|TRBD1
CASSSRQGSNSPLHF
TGTGCCAGCAGTTCTCGACAGGGCTCGAATTCACCCCTCCACTTT
>.|TRBV2|TRBJ2-5|.
CASSARGGLRETQYF
TGTGCCAGCAGTGCTAGGGGGGGCCTCCGAGAGACCCAGTACTTC
>.|TRBV7-2|TRBJ1-1|.
CASSFGTHKSRAFF
TGTGCCAGCAGCTTCGGGACACATAAATCGCGGGCTTTCTTT
>few|TRBV24-1|TRBJ2-2|.
CATSDLETSTNTGELFF
TGTGCCACCAGTGATTTGGAGACCTCCACGAACACCGGGGAGCTGTTTTTT
>few|TRBV5-1|TRBJ1-2|TRBD1
CASSTTGTGVTAGYTF
TGCGCCAGCAGCACAACCGGGACAGGGGTAACCGCTGGCTACACCTTC
>few|TRBV2|TRBJ2-3|TRBD2
CAGMGLAGPDTQYF
TGTGCCGGCATGGGACTAGCGGGGCCTGATACGCAGTATTTT
>many|TRBV5-1|TRBJ2-1|TRBD1
CASSLGQGDEQFF
TGCGCCAGCAGCTTGGGGCAGGGGGATGAGCAGTTCTTC
>.|TRBV12-3/TRBV12-4|TRBJ1-1|TRBD1
CASRPGQGAGEAFF
TGTGCCAGCAGACCGGGACAGGGGGCCGGTGAAGCTTTCTTT
>.|TRBV12-3/TRBV12-4|TRBJ2-7|.
CASSAHGQSYEQYF
TGTGCCAGCAGTGCCCACGGACAGTCCTACGAGCAGTACTTC
>.|TRBV29-1|TRBJ2-1|.
CSARDGLYNEQFF
TGCAGCGCCCGGGACGGTCTATACAATGAGCAGTTCTTC
>.|TRBV28|TRBJ1-6|.
CASSLRGPSPLHF
TGTGCCAGCAGTTTACGGGGTCCTTCACCCCTCCACTTT
>few|TRBV5-1|TRBJ2-7|TRBD1
CASSLGDLAGGIEQYF
TGCGCCAGCAGCTTGGGGGACCTGGCAGGGGGCATCGAGCAGTACTTC
>.|TRBV9|TRBJ2-7|.
CASSQDGRANEQYF
TGTGCCAGCTCCCAGGACGGAAGGGCTAACGAGCAGTACTTC
>.|TRBV7-2|TRBJ2-7|.
CASSFFESSYEQYF
TGTGCCAGCAGCTTTTTTGAGAGCTCCTACGAGCAGTACTTC
>.|TRBV18|TRBJ2-7|TRBD1
CASSPRDSAGGQYF
TGTGCCAGCTCACCAAGGGACAGCGCTGGCGGGCAGTACTTC
>many|TRBV6-4|TRBJ2-1|.
CASSDSSGSYNEQFF
TGTGCCAGCAGTGACTCTAGCGGCTCCTACAATGAGCAGTTCTTC
>few|TRBV2|TRBJ2-5|.
CASSVTQETQYF
TGTGCCAGCAGTGTGACCCAAGAGACCCAGTACTTC
>many|TRBV20-1|TRBJ2-3|.
CSASGTDTQYF
TGCAGTGCTAGCGGCACAGATACGCAGTATTTT
>.|TRBV6-5|TRBJ1-1|.
CASSYSSGKNTEVFF
TGTGCCAGCAGTTACTCGAGCGGGAAGAACACTGAAGTTTTCTTT
>.|TRBV12-3/TRBV12-4|TRBJ1-1|.
CASSLVEGAFF
TGTGCCAGCAGTTTAGTAGAGGGAGCTTTCTTT
>.|TRBV11-3|TRBJ2-1|.
CASNGDNEQFF
TGTGCCAGCAACGGGGACAATGAGCAGTTCTTC
>.|TRBV20-1|TRBJ2-1|.
CSARGTPYNEQFF
TGCAGTGCTAGAGGGACACCCTACAATGAGCAGTTCTTC
>.|TRBV19|TRBJ2-1|.
CASSTGPVQFF
TGTGCCAGTAGTACCGGACCGGTCCAGTTCTTC
>.|TRBV4-1|TRBJ1-6|.
CASSQVQQSSSYNSPLHF
TGCGCCAGCAGCCAAGTCCAGCAATCGAGCTCCTATAATTCACCCCTCCACTTT
>few|TRBV15|TRBJ2-5|.
CATSRDSVYSPAEETQYF
TGTGCCACCAGCAGAGATAGTGTTTACAGTCCAGCCGAGGAGACCCAGTACTTC
>.|TRBV12-3/TRBV12-4|TRBJ1-1|.
CALGRVSTEAFF
TGTGCCCTTGGAAGGGTCAGTACTGAAGCTTTCTTT
>.|TRBV12-3/TRBV12-4|TRBJ1-1|.
CASSLAGASEAFF
TGTGCCAGCAGTTTAGCAGGGGCCTCTGAAGCTTTCTTT
>.|TRBV6-1|TRBJ1-4|.
CASTPSEPGLDATNEKLFF
TGTGCCAGCACCCCGTCTGAACCAGGGCTTGACGCAACTAATGAAAAACTGTTTTTT
>.|TRBV11-1|TRBJ2-1|.
CASSFRRDYNEQFF
TGTGCCAGCAGCTTCAGGCGGGACTACAATGAGCAGTTCTTC
>.|TRBV6-5|TRBJ2-1|TRBD2
CASSRLAGRYNEQFF
TGTGCCAGCAGCCGACTAGCGGGACGCTACAATGAGCAGTTCTTC
>many|TRBV3-1|TRBJ1-1|.
CASSQGGLNTEAFF
TGTGCCAGCAGCCAAGGAGGTTTGAACACTGAAGCTTTCTTT
>.|TRBV6-2/TRBV6-3|TRBJ2-7|.
CASSYEISYEQYF
TGTGCCAGCAGTTACGAAATATCGTACGAGCAGTACTTC
>.|TRBV29-1|TRBJ2-7|.
CSVLKGLSMGEQYF
TGCAGCGTTTTGAAGGGGCTATCGATGGGGGAGCAGTACTTC
>.|TRBV7-2|TRBJ2-3|.
CASSLVGRDSFGDTQYF
TGTGCCAGCAGCTTAGTCGGCAGGGATTCGTTTGGAGATACGCAGTATTTT
>.|TRBV7-2|TRBJ2-5|.
CASSLLSSAGQETQYF
TGTGCCAGCAGCTTACTGTCGAGCGCGGGGCAAGAGACCCAGTACTTC
>few|TRBV12-3/TRBV12-4|TRBJ2-5|TRBD2
CASNWGGIWETQYF
TGTGCCAGCAACTGGGGGGGGATATGGGAGACCCAGTACTTC